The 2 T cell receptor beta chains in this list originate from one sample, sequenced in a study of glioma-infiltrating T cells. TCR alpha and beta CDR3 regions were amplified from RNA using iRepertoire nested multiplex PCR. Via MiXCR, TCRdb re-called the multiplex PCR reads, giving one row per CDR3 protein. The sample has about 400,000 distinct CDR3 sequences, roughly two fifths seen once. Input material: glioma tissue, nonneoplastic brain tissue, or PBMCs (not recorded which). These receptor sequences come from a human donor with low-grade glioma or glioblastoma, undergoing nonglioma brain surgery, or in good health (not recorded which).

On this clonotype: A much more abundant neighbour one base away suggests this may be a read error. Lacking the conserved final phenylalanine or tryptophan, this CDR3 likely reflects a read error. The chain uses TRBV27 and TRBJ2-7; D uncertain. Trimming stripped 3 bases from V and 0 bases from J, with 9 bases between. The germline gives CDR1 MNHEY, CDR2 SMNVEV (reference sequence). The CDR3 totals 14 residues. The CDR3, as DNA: TGTGCCAGCAGTTTTGGACCACTCTCCTACGAGCAGTACCTC. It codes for CASSFGPLSYEQYL.

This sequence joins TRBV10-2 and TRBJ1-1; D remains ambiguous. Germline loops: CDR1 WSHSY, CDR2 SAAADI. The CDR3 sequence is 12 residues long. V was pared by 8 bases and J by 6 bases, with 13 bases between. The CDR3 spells CASRPGGAEAFF. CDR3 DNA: TGCGCCAGCCGCCCGGGAGGCGCTGAAGCTTTCTTT.